This T cell receptor (beta chain) was captured by sequencing in a study of CD8+CD57+ T cells in acquired aplastic anemia. About the research overall: Yields of DNA that came from sorted CD4+ and CD8+ cells averaged roughly 3.2 ug. General observations from the study: Found in both controls and patients were around 29 CD8+ CDR3 sequences.

CD8+CD57+ cell expansion, shown by flow cytometry, had occurred in the patients selected for sequencing. The cohort consisted entirely of patients having severe acquired aplastic anemia. Blood came from patients not yet given any therapy. Genomic DNA, the template, was used for profiling of the TCR beta VDJ and CDR3. Each CDR3 protein gets one entry after TCRdb re-called the reads with MiXCR. In the table there are 55,000 to 60,000 distinct CDR3 sequences, around 57% of which are singletons. There are 9 residues in the CDR3. The germline CDR1 and CDR2 sequences are SNHLY and FYNNEI. V was pared by 10 bases and J by 8 bases, with 5 bases between. On this clonotype itself: Its target is unknown.

The sample was sorted CD4+, CD8+, or CD8+CD57+ T cells (not recorded which) from PBMCs. V gene TRBV2 combines with J gene TRBJ2-2; no reliable D call. The TCR comes from a human donor with aplastic anemia. The CDR3 protein is CAIPGELFF. The DNA of the CDR3 is TGTGCCATACCAGGGGAGCTGTTTTTT.